These 26 T cell receptor beta chains came from one sample sequenced in a study of blood T cell repertoires in COVID-19. Profiled with immunoSEQ multiplex PCR; TCRdb holds only in-frame clones, not every one. In the table there are about 70,000 clones, approximately 83% of which are singletons. The source material was peripheral blood. The receptors shown here come from a human donor in a cohort sampled during active COVID-19.

The chain has TRBV5-1 and TRBJ1-3, with D perhaps TRBD1 (5 bases). The germline V gene has CDR1 SGHRS and CDR2 YFSETQ. This CDR3 is built from 16 residues. V dropped 3 bases and J dropped 0 bases, with 13 bases sitting between them. The CDR3 spells CASSSGDSSSGNTIYF. CDR3 coding DNA: TGCGCCAGCAGCTCGGGCGACAGTTCCTCTGGAAACACCATATATTTT. Supplemented by reference TRBV5-1 and TRBJ1-3, the full variable domain reads KAGVTQTPRYLIKTRGQQVTLSCSPISGHRSVSWYQQTPGQGLQFLFEYFSETQRNKGNFPGRFSGRQFSNSRSEMNVSTLELGDSALYLCASSSGDSSSGNTIYFGEGSWLTVV.

The J gene is TRBJ2-6, the V gene TRBV6-2 or TRBV6-3, with 7 bases aligning to TRBD1. The CDR3 contains 18 residues. V trimming: 2 bases; J trimming: 3 bases; junction bases outside the gene matches: 10. Germline CDR1 reads MNHEY; CDR2 reads SVGEGT. CDR3 DNA: TGTGCCAGCAGTTACCTAGGGGGCGACGGAATTGGGGCCAACGTCCTGACTTTC. As protein: CASSYLGGDGIGANVLTF.

The rearrangement links TRBV21-1 to TRBJ1-2; TRBD1, the table's D call, lacks a check against the DNA. TRBV21-1 is a pseudogene segment. The CDR3 length is 14 residues. The CDR3 here is CASSKTDREYGYTF. CDR3 sequence (DNA): TGTGCCAGCAGCAAGACGGACAGGGAATATGGCTACACCTTC.

The rearrangement links TRBV7-7 to TRBJ1-1; tentatively, D is TRBD1 (5 bases). V gave up 3 bases and J gave up 3 bases, with 8 bases separating them. The CDR3 consists of 13 residues. Germline V lookup: CDR1 SSHAT, CDR2 FNYEAQ (reference sequence). The CDR3 region has the DNA TGTGCCAGCAGCTTCAGGGCGGACACTGAAGCTTTCTTT. Residues: CASSFRADTEAFF. Full variable domain (remainder filled in from reference TRBV7-7 and TRBJ1-1): GAGVSQSPRYKVTKRGQDVTLRCDPISSHATLYWYQQALGQGPEFLTYFNYEAQPDKSGLPSDRFSAERPEGSISTLTIQRTEQRDSAMYRCASSFRADTEAFFGQGTRLTVV.

The CDR3 DNA reads TGTGCCACTCGGGGGCTAGCGGGCCCCGGGGAGCTGTTTTTT. This encodes CATRGLAGPGELFF. The rearrangement links TRBV19 to TRBJ2-2, with 8 positions matching TRBD2. The length of the CDR3 is 14 residues. V lost 10 bases and J lost 6; bases outside the gene matches: 10. CDR1 and CDR2 from the germline V gene are LNHDA and SQIVND (reference sequence).

This chain links TRBV2 with TRBJ1-3; D is unclear. There are 11 residues in the CDR3. The V gene's germline CDR1 is SNHLY and CDR2 FYNNEI. Trimming took 6 bases from V and 4 from J, leaving 4 bases between them. The CDR3 region has the DNA TGTGCCAGCAGCTACGGAAACACCATATATTTT. This encodes CASSYGNTIYF.

The chain has TRBV5-1 and TRBJ1-6; 11 bases are shared with TRBD1. V was pared by 0 bases and J by 10 bases, with 3 bases of the junction left unmatched. The CDR3 consists of 15 residues. Germline loops: CDR1 SGHRS, CDR2 YFSETQ. The CDR3: CASSLEDRGQSPLHF. CDR3 coding DNA: TGCGCCAGCAGCTTGGAGGACAGGGGGCAATCACCCCTCCACTTT.

The chain combines TRBV10-3 with TRBJ2-2, with D possibly TRBD2 on 6 matching bases. Trimming removed 6 bases from V and 2 bases from J, with 10 bases in between. The germline CDR1 and CDR2 sequences are ENHRY and SYGVKD. This CDR3 has 14 residues. CDR3 DNA sequence: TGTGCCATCAGGGACGGGACTAACACCGGGGAGCTGTTTTTT. Residues: CAIRDGTNTGELFF.

This chain links TRBV7-6 with TRBJ2-7; D is unresolved. The CDR3 has 14 residues. The germline V and J ends were trimmed by 1 base and 0 bases, with 7 bases remaining between them. Germline V gene sequence: CDR1 SGHVS, CDR2 FNYEAQ. CDR3 coding DNA: TGTGCCAGCAGCTTAGTACAGAGCTCCTACGAGCAGTACTTC. Amino acid sequence: CASSLVQSSYEQYF.

The chain couples TRBV30 to TRBJ1-6, with D unresolved. Trimming removed 0 bases at V and 0 bases at J, with 9 bases between. The CDR3 totals 16 residues. CDR1 is GTSNPN, CDR2 SVGIG, per germline (reference sequence). The DNA of the CDR3 is TGTGCCTGGAGTGTATGGCAGATCTCCTATAATTCACCCCTCCACTTT. Its translation is CAWSVWQISYNSPLHF.

V usage is TRBV29-1 and J usage is TRBJ2-2; tentatively, D is TRBD1 (6 bases). The CDR3 totals 14 residues. V shed 3 bases and J shed 5 bases, with 13 bases lying between them. Germline assignment: CDR1 SQVTM and CDR2 ANQGSEA. DNA for the CDR3: TGCAGCGTTGACTGGGGGCGCAGAACCGGGGAGCTGTTTTTT. The encoded protein is CSVDWGRRTGELFF.

The rearrangement uses TRBV3-1 (or the pseudogene TRBV3-2) and TRBJ2-3; 8 nucleotides line up with TRBD2. V dropped 2 bases and J dropped 0; count of bases not matched to a gene: 19. This CDR3 is built from 21 residues. In germline, CDR1 is LGHDT, CDR2 YNNKEL (reference sequence). CDR3 sequence reads: CASSQLNGQAPERGSTDTQYF. CDR3 coding DNA: TGTGCCAGCAGCCAATTGAATGGTCAGGCCCCAGAGCGGGGGAGCACAGATACGCAGTATTTT.

The chain combines TRBV18 with TRBJ1-6; 7 nucleotides line up with TRBD1. Germline CDR1 and CDR2: KGHSH and LQKENI. This CDR3 contains 15 residues. Trimming took 5 bases from V and 5 from J; bases not matched to a gene: 6. The CDR3 bases are TGTGCCAGCTCAGACGGGACAGTGGATAATTCACCCCTCCACTTT. Its protein is CASSDGTVDNSPLHF.

The chain links TRBV5-1 to TRBJ2-2; no reliable D call. Per the germline V gene, CDR1 is SGHRS and CDR2 is YFSETQ. V gave up 0 bases and J gave up 0 bases, with 6 bases separating them. CDR3 length: 15 residues. For the CDR3, the DNA is TGCGCCAGCAGCTTGGGTGTCTCGAACACCGGGGAGCTGTTTTTT. Translation gives CASSLGVSNTGELFF.

The CDR3 DNA is TGCAGTGCCCCGTCTAGCTACGAGCAGTACTTC. Translating gives CSAPSSYEQYF. The chain joins TRBV20-1 to TRBJ2-7; D uncertain. V lost 6 bases, J lost 3 bases, and 9 bases lay in between. This CDR3 spans 11 amino acids. The germline CDR1 and CDR2 sequences are DFQATT and SNEGSKA (reference sequence).

The chain couples TRBV30 to TRBJ2-7; D remains unclear. V was trimmed by 0 bases and J by 1 base, leaving 10 bases between them. Looked up from germline, CDR1 is GTSNPN and CDR2 is SVGIG (reference sequence). The CDR3 totals 14 residues. The CDR3 here is CAWSVFASSYEQYF. CDR3 nucleotide sequence: TGTGCCTGGAGTGTATTCGCTAGTTCCTACGAGCAGTACTTC.

The chain links TRBV11-3 to TRBJ2-1; 10 bases are a match to TRBD2. CDR3 length equals 14 residues. The germline V gene encodes CDR1 SGHNT and CDR2 YENEEA. Unmatched junction bases numbered 2, after V lost 1 base and J lost 8 bases. CDR3 amino acids: CASSLGGTSDEQFF. CDR3 bases: TGTGCCAGCAGCTTAGGGGGGACTAGCGATGAGCAGTTCTTC.

This chain joins TRBV6-6 and TRBJ2-2, with no clear D. Trimming shortened V by 2 bases and J by 0 bases, and 7 bases separated the two germline ends. This CDR3 region has 15 residues. Germline values: CDR1 MNHNY, CDR2 SVGAGI (reference sequence). Written as DNA, the CDR3 is TGTGCCAGCAGTTACGCGACAACGAACACCGGGGAGCTGTTTTTT. This encodes CASSYATTNTGELFF.

V gene TRBV10-1 combines with J gene TRBJ2-3; D perhaps matches TRBD2 (5 bases). CDR1 and CDR2 from the germline V gene are WNHNN and SYGVQD (reference sequence). The CDR3 loop spans 11 amino acids. V was clipped by 3 bases and J by 9 bases, with 7 bases between them. CDR3 amino acids: CASSDRETQYF. The CDR3 DNA sequence: TGCGCCAGCAGTGACCGGGAAACGCAGTATTTT.

This chain links TRBV18 with TRBJ2-3; 13 bases line up with TRBD2. The germline gives CDR1 KGHSH, CDR2 LQKENI. This CDR3 is built from 16 residues. V shed 2 bases, J shed 4 bases, and the junction held 3 bases outside the gene matches. The chain's CDR3 is CASSPATSGGADTQYF. CDR3 sequence (DNA): TGTGCCAGCTCACCAGCAACTAGCGGGGGGGCAGATACGCAGTATTTT.

J is TRBJ1-4 and V is TRBV7-2; D not resolved. The length of the CDR3 is 16 residues. Germline V gene lookup returns CDR1 SGHTA and CDR2 FQGNSA. Deletions cut 1 base from V and 3 bases from J, with 12 bases between. The CDR3 bases are TGTGCCAGCAGCTTAGATCCGGGGAGGCCTAATGAAAAACTGTTTTTT. Translating it yields CASSLDPGRPNEKLFF.

This clone was found a few times. This CDR3 is CASSLGQGEGYTF. The CDR3 region has the DNA TGTGCCAGCAGCCTCGGACAGGGAGAAGGCTACACCTTC. The chain has TRBV7-3 and TRBJ1-2, with TRBD1 identical over 8 bases. Germline V lookup: CDR1 SGHTA, CDR2 FQGTGA. This CDR3 has 13 amino acids. Germline trimming cut 5 bases from V and 8 bases from J; bases unmatched to any gene: 7.

V usage is TRBV6-4 and J usage is TRBJ2-2; no clear D. Germline V gene data show CDR1 as MRHNA and CDR2 as SNTAGT. This CDR3 has 13 residues. V was pared by 2 bases and J by 5 bases, with 6 bases between. CDR3 amino acids: CASSDTETGELFF. DNA for the CDR3: TGTGCCAGCAGTGACACAGAAACCGGGGAGCTGTTTTTT.

This clone was recorded only once. The chain joins TRBV7-9 to TRBJ1-1; 7 bases map to TRBD1. In germline, CDR1 is SEHNR, CDR2 FQNEAQ (reference sequence). Unmatched junction bases numbered 3, after V lost 3 bases and J lost 5 bases. The CDR3 totals 13 residues. This CDR3 reads CASSFTGVTEAFF. CDR3 bases: TGTGCCAGCAGCTTCACAGGGGTGACTGAAGCTTTCTTT.

This clone was picked up one time. The genes are TRBV3-1 (or the pseudogene TRBV3-2) and TRBJ2-3, with D perhaps TRBD1 (5 bases). The germline V and J ends were trimmed by 3 bases and 6 bases, with 10 bases remaining between them. From germline, CDR1 is LGHDT and CDR2 YNNKEL (reference sequence). This CDR3 region has 13 residues. CDR3 sequence reads: CASSHRVGDTQYF. CDR3 DNA: TGTGCCAGCAGCCACAGGGTAGGGGATACGCAGTATTTT.

V usage is TRBV5-1 and J usage is TRBJ2-1; TRBD2 aligns across 12 bases. This CDR3 comprises 15 residues. Germline V CDR1 and CDR2: SGHRS, YFSETQ. The V gene end was trimmed by 0 bases and the J gene end by 6 bases; junction bases not matched to a gene: 1. CDR3 DNA: TGCGCCAGCAGCTTGGGACTAGCGGGGGCCAATGAGCAGTTCTTC. It is translated as CASSLGLAGANEQFF.